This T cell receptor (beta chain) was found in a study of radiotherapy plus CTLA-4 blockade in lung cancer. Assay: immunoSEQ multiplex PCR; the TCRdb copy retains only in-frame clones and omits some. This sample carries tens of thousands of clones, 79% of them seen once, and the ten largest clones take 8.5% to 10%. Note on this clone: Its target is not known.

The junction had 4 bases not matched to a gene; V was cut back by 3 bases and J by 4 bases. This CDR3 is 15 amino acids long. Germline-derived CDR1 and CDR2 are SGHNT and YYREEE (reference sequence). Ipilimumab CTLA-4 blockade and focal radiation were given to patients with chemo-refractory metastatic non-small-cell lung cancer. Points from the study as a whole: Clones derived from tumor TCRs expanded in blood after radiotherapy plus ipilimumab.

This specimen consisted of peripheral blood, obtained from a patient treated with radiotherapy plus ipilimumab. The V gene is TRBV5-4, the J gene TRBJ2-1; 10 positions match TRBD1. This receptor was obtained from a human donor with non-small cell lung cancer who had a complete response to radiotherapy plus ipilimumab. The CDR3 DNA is TGTGCCAGCAGCTCGGACAGGGGGGGTTACAATGAGCAGTTCTTC. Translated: CASSSDRGGYNEQFF.